The present entry profiles one T cell receptor beta chain with its context. This sample is part of a study of blood T cell repertoires in COVID-19. Study as a whole: Both acute and convalescent COVID-19 samples were obtained from the United States, Italy and Spain. Sources were T cells, B-cell-depleted T cells, or PBMCs; the material itself was cDNA or gDNA.

Per the study methods: How many nucleated cells were present was estimated from reference gene primer amplification. Sequencing was performed with immunoSEQ multiplex PCR; in TCRdb, only in-frame clones are kept and a portion is missing. V and J calls and clone size are those listed in that table; D and trimming were worked out from the DNA. The sample carries some 81,000 clones, less than 95% recorded once. Germline V gives CDR1 SGHDN, CDR2 FVKESK. The V and J ends lost 4 bases and 4 bases, in that order; junction bases with no gene match: 3. CDR3 length: 14 amino acids. The origin of this receptor is a woman aged 50 to 60 in a cohort sampled during active COVID-19. The sequenced material came from peripheral blood. The rearrangement joins TRBV14 to TRBJ2-7; 11 positions agree with TRBD2. For the CDR3, the DNA is TGTGCCAGCAGCCCCAGGACTAGCGGGTACGAGCAGTACTTC. Translating it yields CASSPRTSGYEQYF.